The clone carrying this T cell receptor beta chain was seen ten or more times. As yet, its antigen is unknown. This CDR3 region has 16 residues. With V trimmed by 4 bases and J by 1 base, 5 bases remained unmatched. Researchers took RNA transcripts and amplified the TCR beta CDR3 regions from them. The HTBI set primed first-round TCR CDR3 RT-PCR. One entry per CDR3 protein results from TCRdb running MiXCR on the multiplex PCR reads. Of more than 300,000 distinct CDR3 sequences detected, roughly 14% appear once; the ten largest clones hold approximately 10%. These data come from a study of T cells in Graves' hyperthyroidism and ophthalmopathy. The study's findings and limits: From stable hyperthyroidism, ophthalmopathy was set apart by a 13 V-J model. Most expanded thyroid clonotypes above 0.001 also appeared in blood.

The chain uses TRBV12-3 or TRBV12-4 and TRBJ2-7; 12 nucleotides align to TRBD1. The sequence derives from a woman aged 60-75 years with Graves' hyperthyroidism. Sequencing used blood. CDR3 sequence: CASSSWDRGRSYEQYF. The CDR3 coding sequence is TGTGCCAGCAGTTCCTGGGACAGGGGGCGGTCCTACGAGCAGTACTTC.